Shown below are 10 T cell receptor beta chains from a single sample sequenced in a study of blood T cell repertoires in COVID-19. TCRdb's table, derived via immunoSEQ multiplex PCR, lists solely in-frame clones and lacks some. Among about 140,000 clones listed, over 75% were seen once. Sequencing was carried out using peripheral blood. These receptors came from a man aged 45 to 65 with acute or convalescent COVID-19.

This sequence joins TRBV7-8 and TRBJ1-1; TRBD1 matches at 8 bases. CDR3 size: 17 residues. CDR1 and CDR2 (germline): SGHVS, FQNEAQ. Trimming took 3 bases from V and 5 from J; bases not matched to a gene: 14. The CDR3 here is CASSFSQQGAIWTEAFF. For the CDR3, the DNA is TGTGCCAGCAGCTTTTCGCAGCAGGGGGCGATCTGGACTGAAGCTTTCTTT.

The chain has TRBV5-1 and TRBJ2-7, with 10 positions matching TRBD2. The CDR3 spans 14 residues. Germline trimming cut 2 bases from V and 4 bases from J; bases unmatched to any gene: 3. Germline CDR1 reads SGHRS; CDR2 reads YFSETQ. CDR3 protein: CASSFGTSAYEQYF. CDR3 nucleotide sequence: TGCGCCAGCAGCTTTGGGACTAGCGCGTACGAGCAGTACTTC.

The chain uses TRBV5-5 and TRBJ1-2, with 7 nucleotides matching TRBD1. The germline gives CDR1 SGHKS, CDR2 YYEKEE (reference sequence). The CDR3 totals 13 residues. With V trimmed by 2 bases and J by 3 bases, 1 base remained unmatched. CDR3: CASSFQGDYGYTF. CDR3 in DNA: TGTGCCAGCAGCTTCCAGGGGGACTATGGCTACACCTTC.

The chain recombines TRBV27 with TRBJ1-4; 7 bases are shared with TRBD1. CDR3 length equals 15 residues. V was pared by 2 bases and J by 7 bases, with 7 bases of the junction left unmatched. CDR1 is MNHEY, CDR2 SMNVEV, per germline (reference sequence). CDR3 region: CASSLRRGWGEKLFF. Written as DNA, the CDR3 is TGTGCCAGCAGTTTACGCAGGGGGTGGGGTGAAAAACTGTTTTTT.

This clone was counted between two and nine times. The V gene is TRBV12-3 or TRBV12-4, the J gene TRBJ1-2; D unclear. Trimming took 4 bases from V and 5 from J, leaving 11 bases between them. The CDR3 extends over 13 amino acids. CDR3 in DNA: TGTGCCAGCAGTTCGTCAAAAGCTTATGGCTACACCTTC. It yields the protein CASSSSKAYGYTF.

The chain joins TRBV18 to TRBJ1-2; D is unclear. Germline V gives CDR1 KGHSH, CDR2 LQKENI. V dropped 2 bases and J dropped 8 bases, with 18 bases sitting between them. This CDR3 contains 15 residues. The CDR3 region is CASSPSLDRREGYTF. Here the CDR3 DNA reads TGTGCCAGCTCACCAAGCCTTGATAGACGGGAAGGCTACACCTTC.

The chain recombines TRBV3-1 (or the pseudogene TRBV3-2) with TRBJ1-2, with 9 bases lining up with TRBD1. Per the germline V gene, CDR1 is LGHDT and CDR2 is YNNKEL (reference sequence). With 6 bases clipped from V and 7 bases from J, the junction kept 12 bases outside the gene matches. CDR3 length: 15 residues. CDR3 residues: CASRAVIGQGFGYTF. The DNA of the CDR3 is TGTGCCAGCAGGGCGGTGATAGGACAGGGGTTTGGCTACACCTTC.

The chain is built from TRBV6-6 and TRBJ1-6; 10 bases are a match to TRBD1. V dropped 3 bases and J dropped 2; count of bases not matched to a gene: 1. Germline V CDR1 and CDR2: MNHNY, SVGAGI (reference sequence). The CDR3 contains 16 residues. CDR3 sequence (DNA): TGTGCCAGCAGTTATGACAGGGGGCCCTATAATTCACCCCTCCACTTT. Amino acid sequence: CASSYDRGPYNSPLHF.

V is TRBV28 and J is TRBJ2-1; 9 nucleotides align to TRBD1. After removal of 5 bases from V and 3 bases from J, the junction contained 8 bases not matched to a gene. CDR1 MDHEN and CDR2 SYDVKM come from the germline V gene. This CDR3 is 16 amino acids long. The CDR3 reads CASSISGTGNYNEQFF. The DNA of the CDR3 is TGTGCCAGCAGTATATCCGGGACAGGGAACTACAATGAGCAGTTCTTC.

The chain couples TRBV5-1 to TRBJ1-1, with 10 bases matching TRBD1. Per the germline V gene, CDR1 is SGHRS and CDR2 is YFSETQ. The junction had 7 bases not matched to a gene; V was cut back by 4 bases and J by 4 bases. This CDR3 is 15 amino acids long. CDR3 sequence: CASSPMTGGGTEAFF. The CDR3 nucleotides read TGCGCCAGCAGCCCGATGACAGGGGGCGGCACTGAAGCTTTCTTT. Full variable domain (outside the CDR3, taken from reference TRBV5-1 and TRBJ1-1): KAGVTQTPRYLIKTRGQQVTLSCSPISGHRSVSWYQQTPGQGLQFLFEYFSETQRNKGNFPGRFSGRQFSNSRSEMNVSTLELGDSALYLCASSPMTGGGTEAFFGQGTRLTVV.